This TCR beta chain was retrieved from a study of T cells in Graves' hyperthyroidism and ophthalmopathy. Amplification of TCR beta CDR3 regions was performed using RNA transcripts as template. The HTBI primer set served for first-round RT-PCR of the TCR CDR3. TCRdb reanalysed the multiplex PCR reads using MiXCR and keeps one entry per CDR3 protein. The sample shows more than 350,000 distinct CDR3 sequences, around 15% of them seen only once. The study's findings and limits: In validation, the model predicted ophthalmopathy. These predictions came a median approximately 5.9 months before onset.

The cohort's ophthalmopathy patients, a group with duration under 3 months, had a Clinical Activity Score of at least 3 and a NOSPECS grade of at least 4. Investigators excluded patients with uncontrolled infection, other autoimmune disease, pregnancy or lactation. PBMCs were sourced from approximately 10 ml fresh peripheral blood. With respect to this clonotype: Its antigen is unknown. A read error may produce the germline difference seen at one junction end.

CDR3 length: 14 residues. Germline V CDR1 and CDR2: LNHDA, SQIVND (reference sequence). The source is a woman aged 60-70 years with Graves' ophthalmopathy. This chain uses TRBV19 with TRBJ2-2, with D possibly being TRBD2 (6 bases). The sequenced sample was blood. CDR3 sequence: CASVREPNTGELFF. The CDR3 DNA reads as TGTGCCAGTGTACGGGAGCCAAACACCGGGGAGTTGTTTTTT.